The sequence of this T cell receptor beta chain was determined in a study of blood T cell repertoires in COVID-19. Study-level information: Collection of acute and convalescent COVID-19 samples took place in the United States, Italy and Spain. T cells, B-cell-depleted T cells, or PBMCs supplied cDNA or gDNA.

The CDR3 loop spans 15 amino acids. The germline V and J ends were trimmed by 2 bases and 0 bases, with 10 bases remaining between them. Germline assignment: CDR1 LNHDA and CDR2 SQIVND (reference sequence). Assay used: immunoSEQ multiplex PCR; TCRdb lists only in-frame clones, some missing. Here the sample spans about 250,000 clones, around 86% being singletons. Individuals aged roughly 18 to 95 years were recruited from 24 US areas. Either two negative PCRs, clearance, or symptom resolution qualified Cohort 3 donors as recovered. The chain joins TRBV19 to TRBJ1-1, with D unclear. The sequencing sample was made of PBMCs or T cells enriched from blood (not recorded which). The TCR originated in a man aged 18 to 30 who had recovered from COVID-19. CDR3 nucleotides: TGTGCCAGTAGTATATGGCCAAGTATGAACACTGAAGCTTTCTTT. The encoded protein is CASSIWPSMNTEAFF.